Listed below are T cell receptor beta chains from one sample, sequenced in a study of radiation and T cells in renal cell carcinoma. The assay was immunoSEQ multiplex PCR, and TCRdb's table has in-frame clones only and misses some. The sample lists 3,500 to 4,500 clones; around three quarters were seen once. The specimen was tumor tissue, collected from a patient whose treatment was nephrectomy without radiotherapy. The receptors stem from a man aged 45-60 years with renal cell carcinoma. Both conserved end residues are part of each CDR3. A D gene is named only where the DNA matches it firmly. The size entry is marked missing in some rows and otherwise reads once, few, many or a size class.

d_call clone_size j_call v_call cdr3_aa cdr3_nt
NA NA TRBJ2-7 TRBV19 CASRLDGTYEQYF TGTGCCAGTAGACTTGACGGGACCTACGAGCAGTACTTC
TRBD2 NA TRBJ2-7 TRBV28 CASSLYSSGGPEQYF TGTGCCAGCAGTTTATATTCTTCGGGGGGGCCCGAGCAGTACTTC
NA NA TRBJ2-1 TRBV27 CASSFANEQFF TGTGCCAGCAGTTTTGCGAATGAGCAGTTCTTC
NA NA TRBJ2-7 TRBV25-1 CASSETGPYEQYF TGTGCCAGCAGTGAAACGGGACCGTACGAGCAGTACTTC
TRBD1 NA TRBJ1-5 TRBV2 CASTWDRGNQPQHF TGTGCCAGCACATGGGACAGGGGAAATCAGCCCCAGCATTTT
NA NA TRBJ2-3 TRBV5-1 CASSLVPSDTQYF TGCGCCAGCAGCTTGGTACCTAGCGATACGCAGTATTTT
NA NA TRBJ1-3 TRBV7-2 CASSQDSGKRNTIYF TGTGCCAGCAGCCAAGATTCGGGGAAGAGGAACACCATATATTTT
TRBD1 NA TRBJ1-1 TRBV9 CASSPQGSGTEAFF TGTGCCAGCAGCCCACAGGGGAGTGGAACTGAAGCTTTCTTT
NA NA TRBJ1-3 TRBV11-3 CASTLMGDSGNTIYF TGTGCCAGCACCCTTATGGGGGACTCTGGAAACACCATATATTTT
TRBD1 NA TRBJ1-4 TRBV2 CASSETGYPNEKLFF TGTGCCAGCAGTGAGACAGGGTATCCTAATGAAAAACTGTTTTTT
NA NA TRBJ2-2 TRBV9 CASSVGRHFNTGELFF TGTGCCAGCAGCGTTGGAAGACATTTTAACACCGGGGAGCTGTTTTTT
TRBD2 few TRBJ2-7 TRBV7-2 CASSITGTSAYEQYF TGTGCCAGCAGCATCACCGGGACTAGCGCGTACGAGCAGTACTTC
NA NA TRBJ1-1 TRBV19 CASSIDGTRQLNTEAFF TGTGCCAGTAGTATAGATGGGACGAGACAGCTGAACACTGAAGCTTTCTTT
TRBD2 NA TRBJ2-3 TRBV19 CASSRPTSGRATDTQYF TGTGCCAGTAGTAGACCGACTAGCGGGAGAGCGACAGATACGCAGTATTTT
NA once TRBJ2-3 TRBV9 CASSVGAPGLSTDTQYF TGTGCCAGCAGCGTAGGGGCACCGGGACTCAGCACAGATACGCAGTATTTT
TRBD2 NA TRBJ2-3 TRBV5-4 CASSLLAGSMAGDTQYF TGTGCCAGCAGCTTACTAGCGGGCTCCATGGCAGGGGATACGCAGTATTTT
TRBD1 once TRBJ2-1 TRBV29-1 CSVENWGQGDEQFF TGCAGCGTTGAAAATTGGGGACAGGGAGATGAGCAGTTCTTC
NA NA TRBJ2-5 TRBV29-1 CSVIEEETQYF TGCAGCGTTATCGAAGAAGAGACCCAGTACTTC
TRBD1 NA TRBJ1-3 TRBV28 CASSTGASGNTIYF TGTGCCAGCAGTACAGGGGCCTCTGGAAACACCATATATTTT
NA NA TRBJ1-1 TRBV18 CASSPPGITEAFF TGTGCCAGCTCACCACCGGGCATTACGGAAGCTTTCTTT
NA once TRBJ2-7 TRBV18 CASSPEADYEQYF TGTGCCAGCTCACCGGAGGCAGATTACGAGCAGTACTTC
NA NA TRBJ2-3 TRBV10-2 CASLRGGIRLSTDTQYF TGCGCCTCGCTTCGAGGAGGGATCCGACTCTCCACAGATACGCAGTATTTT
NA NA TRBJ2-7 TRBV6-5 CASSYSWGVYEQYF TGTGCCAGCAGTTACTCGTGGGGGGTCTACGAGCAGTACTTC
NA NA TRBJ2-1 TRBV6-1 CASSEVAGAFPNEQFF TGTGCCAGCAGTGAAGTAGCAGGGGCCTTCCCCAATGAGCAGTTCTTC
NA few TRBJ1-5 TRBV7-8 CASSLGYSGVQSNQPQHF TGTGCCAGCAGCTTAGGGTACTCAGGGGTCCAAAGCAATCAGCCCCAGCATTTT
TRBD2 few TRBJ2-1 TRBV5-1 CASSREPGLAGGEQFF TGCGCCAGCAGCAGAGAACCGGGACTAGCGGGAGGGGAGCAGTTCTTC
TRBD2 NA TRBJ2-4 TRBV5-8 CASSLDGGYIQYF TGTGCCAGCAGCTTGGACGGGGGGTACATTCAGTACTTC